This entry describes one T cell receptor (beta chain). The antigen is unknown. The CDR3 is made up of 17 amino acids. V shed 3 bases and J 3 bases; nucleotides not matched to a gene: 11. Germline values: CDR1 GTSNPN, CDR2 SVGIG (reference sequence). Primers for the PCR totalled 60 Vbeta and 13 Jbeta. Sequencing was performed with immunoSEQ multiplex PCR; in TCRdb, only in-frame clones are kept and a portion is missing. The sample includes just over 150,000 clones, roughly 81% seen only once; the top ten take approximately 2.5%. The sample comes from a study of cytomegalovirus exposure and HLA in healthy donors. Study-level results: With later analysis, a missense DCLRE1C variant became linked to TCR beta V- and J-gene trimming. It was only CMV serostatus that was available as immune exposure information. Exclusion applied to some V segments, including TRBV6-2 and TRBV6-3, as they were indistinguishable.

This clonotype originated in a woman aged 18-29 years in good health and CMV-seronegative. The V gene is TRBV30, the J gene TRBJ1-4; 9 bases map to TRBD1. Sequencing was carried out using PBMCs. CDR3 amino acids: CAWSPLQGARSNEKLFF. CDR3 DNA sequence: TGTGCCTGGAGCCCCTTACAGGGGGCACGGTCTAATGAAAAACTGTTTTTT.